This T cell receptor (beta chain) was obtained from a study of post-analysis software for immune sequencing data (dated by TCRdb to the mid-2010s). A note on the overall study: Disease courses on record covered relapsing-remitting, secondary progressive and progressive-relapsing multiple sclerosis, though some patients had no subtype annotation. Patient repertoires were compared against 10 to 12 previously published healthy control repertoires from donors aged roughly 6 to 28 years. A subset of samples was prepared in parallel using single-end sample barcoding, then pooled and co-amplified after Illumina adapter ligation. Study-level results and caveats: Direct clustering with F measure revealed strong co-clustering of samples prepared in the same batch, which led to a batch-effect correction. Compared with controls, multiple sclerosis patients had significantly lower normalized Chao1 diversity, a finding suggesting substantial peripheral T-cell clonal expansion. Significantly higher frequencies in patients than in controls were found for several TRBV segments, including TRBV5-6, TRBV5-1 and TRBV20-1. The multiple sclerosis patient group was slightly younger than the control group.

TCR beta repertoires were profiled from peripheral blood of approximately 13 young patients with multiple sclerosis to demonstrate the VDJtools post-analysis software. The multiple sclerosis patients were children and adolescents ranging in age from roughly 6 to 16 years. Receptor libraries were prepared by PCR. Sequencing was carried out with an Illumina HiSeq 2500. To reduce PCR and sequencing biases, unique molecular identifiers were built into the TCR beta cDNA libraries. About 500,000 cDNA molecules were obtained for every 1 to 10 million input T cells, so each molecule roughly corresponded to one T cell. The patient libraries were prepared and sequenced using the same protocol as the earlier healthy control dataset. Within a given batch, samples were prepared together, multiplexed and sequenced on the same HiSeq lane. In the source study's methods: MIGEC handled the raw barcoded reads, throwing out single-read molecular identifier groups before consensus assembly and CDR3 extraction. VDJtools was used for post-analysis of the clonotype tables, with diversity normalized by down-sampling every dataset to the smallest sample size. In repertoire overlap clustering, CDR3 amino acid sequences, but not nucleotide sequences, were matched to correct batch-related cross-sample contamination. The public reads were run again by TCRdb, first through fastp at Q25 and then through MiXCR, and only productive beta chains were kept. Every entry covers one CDR3 protein and lists the most common genes and DNA from its rows. The V and J calls here are based on TCRdb, not the publication. Here the sample has more than 500,000 distinct CDR3 sequences; roughly 34% occur a single time. 4.5% to 7.5% of the sample comes from the top ten.

On this clonotype itself: No antigen is known for it. Per-nucleotide qualities are absent, and no much larger clonotype sits a single base away.

Inclusive of the bounding cysteine and phenylalanine, the CDR3 is 13 residues long. The sequence is cut down to CDR3 DNA, 39 bases in frame from base 1. Between the V and J ends, shortened by 6 bases and 8 bases respectively, the junction contains 16 bases. The rearrangement joined TRBV12-3 or TRBV12-4 to TRBJ1-2, with TRBD1 as a weak D call on 6 bases. The sequencing input was blood. The origin of this receptor is a girl aged 2-17 years with multiple sclerosis. The DNA sequence is TGTGCCAGCAGCCTGCAGGGGCCTGAGGGCTACACCTTC. This translates into CASSLQGPEGYTF.